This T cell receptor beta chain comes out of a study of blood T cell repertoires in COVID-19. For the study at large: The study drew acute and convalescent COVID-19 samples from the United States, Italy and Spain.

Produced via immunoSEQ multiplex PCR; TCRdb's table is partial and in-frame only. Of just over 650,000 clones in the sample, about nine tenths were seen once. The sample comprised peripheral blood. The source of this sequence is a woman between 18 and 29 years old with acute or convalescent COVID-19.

The CDR3 DNA follows: TGCGCCAGCAGCGCTAAGATGACAGGACTTTCCTACGAGCAGTACTTC. Its translation is CASSAKMTGLSYEQYF. V gene TRBV5-1 combines with J gene TRBJ2-7, with a weak D call TRBD1 (6 bases). V was trimmed by 4 bases and J by 1 base, leaving 18 bases between them. Germline V gene lookup returns CDR1 SGHRS and CDR2 YFSETQ. The CDR3 runs 16 residues.